The clone carrying this T cell receptor beta chain was found many times. Antigen unknown. The data were obtained in a study of glioma-infiltrating T cells. Notes on the study in general: Non-neoplastic patients had below-expected tissue-blood divergence, while all gliomas exceeded expectation. Very few CDR3 sequences were shared between tissue and blood.

V shed 1 base, J shed 7 bases, and the junction held 6 bases outside the gene matches. Germline values: CDR1 KGHSH, CDR2 LQKENI. CDR3 size: 16 residues. TCR alpha and beta CDR3 regions were amplified from RNA using iRepertoire nested multiplex PCR. For one-step reverse transcription and amplification, 100-400 ng of tissue mRNA or PBMC total RNA was used. TCRdb independently ran MiXCR on the multiplex PCR reads; one entry per CDR3 protein. This repertoire shows some 10,000 distinct CDR3 sequences, approximately 58% found once; its top ten account for around 20%. The J gene is TRBJ2-1, the V gene TRBV18, with TRBD2 identical over 11 bases. Sequencing input: glioma tissue, nonneoplastic brain tissue, or PBMCs (not recorded which). The sequence was obtained from a human donor with low-grade glioma or glioblastoma, undergoing nonglioma brain surgery, or in good health (not recorded which). The CDR3 here is CASSPRLAGGGNEQFF. The CDR3 nucleotides read TGTGCCAGCTCACCACGCCTAGCGGGAGGAGGGAATGAGCAGTTCTTC.